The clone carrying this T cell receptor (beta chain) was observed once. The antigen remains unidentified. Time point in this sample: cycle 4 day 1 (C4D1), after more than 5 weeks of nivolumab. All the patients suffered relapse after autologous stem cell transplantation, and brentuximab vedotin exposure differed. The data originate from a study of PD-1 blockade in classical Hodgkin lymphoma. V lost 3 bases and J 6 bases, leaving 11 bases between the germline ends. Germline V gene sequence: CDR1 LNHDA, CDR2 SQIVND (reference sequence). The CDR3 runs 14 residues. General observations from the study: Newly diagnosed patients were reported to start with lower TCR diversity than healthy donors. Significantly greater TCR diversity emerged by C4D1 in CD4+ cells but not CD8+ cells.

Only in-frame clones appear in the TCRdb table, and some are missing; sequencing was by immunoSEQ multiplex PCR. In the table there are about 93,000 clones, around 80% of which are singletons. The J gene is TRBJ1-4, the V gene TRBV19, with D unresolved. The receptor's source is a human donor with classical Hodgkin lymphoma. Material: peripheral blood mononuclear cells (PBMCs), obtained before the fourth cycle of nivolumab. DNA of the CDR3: TGTGCCAGTAGTATTCGGGTATCGGATGAAAAACTGTTTTTT. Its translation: CASSIRVSDEKLFF.